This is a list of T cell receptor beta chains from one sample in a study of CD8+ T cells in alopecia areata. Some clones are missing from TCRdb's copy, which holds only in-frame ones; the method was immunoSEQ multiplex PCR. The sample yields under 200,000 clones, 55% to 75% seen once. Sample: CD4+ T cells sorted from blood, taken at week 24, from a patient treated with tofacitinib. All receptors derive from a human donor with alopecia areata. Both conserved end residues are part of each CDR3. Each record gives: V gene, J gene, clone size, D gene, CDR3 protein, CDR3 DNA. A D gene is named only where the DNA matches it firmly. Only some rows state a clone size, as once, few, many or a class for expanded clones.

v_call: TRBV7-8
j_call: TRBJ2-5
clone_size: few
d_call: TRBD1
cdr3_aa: CASSLMTGYQETQYF
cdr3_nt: TGTGCCAGCAGCTTAATGACAGGGTACCAAGAGACCCAGTACTTC

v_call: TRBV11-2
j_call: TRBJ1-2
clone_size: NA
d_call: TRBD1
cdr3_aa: CASSLRGERGYTF
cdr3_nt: TGTGCCAGCAGCCTCAGGGGGGAACGTGGCTACACCTTC

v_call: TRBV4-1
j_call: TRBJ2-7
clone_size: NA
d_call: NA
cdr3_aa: CASSRRVTGDSYEQYF
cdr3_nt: TGCGCCAGCAGCCGCCGGGTGACAGGCGACTCCTACGAGCAGTACTTC

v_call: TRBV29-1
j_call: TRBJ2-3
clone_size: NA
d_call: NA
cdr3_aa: CSVEWQRSTDTQYF
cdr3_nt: TGCAGCGTTGAGTGGCAGCGTAGCACAGATACGCAGTATTTT

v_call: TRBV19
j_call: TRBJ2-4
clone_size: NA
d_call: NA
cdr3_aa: CASSMSASKNIQYF
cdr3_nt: TGTGCCAGTAGTATGAGCGCCTCAAAAAACATTCAGTACTTC

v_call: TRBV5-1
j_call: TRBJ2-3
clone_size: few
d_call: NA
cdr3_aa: CASSWGGGDDTQYF
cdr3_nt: TGCGCCAGCAGCTGGGGTGGCGGGGACGATACGCAGTATTTT

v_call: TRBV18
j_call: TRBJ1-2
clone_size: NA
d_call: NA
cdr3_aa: CASSPSDTRGYTF
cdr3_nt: TGTGCCAGCTCACCCTCGGACACCCGCGGCTACACCTTC

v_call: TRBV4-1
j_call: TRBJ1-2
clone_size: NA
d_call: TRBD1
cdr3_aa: CASSQVTGEGYTF
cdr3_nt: TGCGCCAGCAGCCAGGTGACAGGGGAGGGCTACACCTTC

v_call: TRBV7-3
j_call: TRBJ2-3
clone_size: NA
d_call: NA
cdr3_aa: CASSLMAKSTDTQYF
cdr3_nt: TGTGCCAGCAGCCTTATGGCGAAGAGCACAGATACGCAGTATTTT

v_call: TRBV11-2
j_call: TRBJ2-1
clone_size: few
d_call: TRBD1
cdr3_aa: CASSPRTGVNEQFF
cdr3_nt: TGTGCCAGCAGCCCAAGGACAGGTGTCAATGAGCAGTTCTTC

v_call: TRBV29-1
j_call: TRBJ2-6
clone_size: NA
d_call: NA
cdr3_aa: CSVSLPSSGANVLTF
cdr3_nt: TGCAGCGTCTCCCTCCCAAGCTCTGGGGCCAACGTCCTGACTTTC

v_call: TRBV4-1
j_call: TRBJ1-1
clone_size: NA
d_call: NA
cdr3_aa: CASSQEGGRALNTEAFF
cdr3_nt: TGCGCCAGCAGCCAGGAGGGCGGCAGGGCTCTGAACACTGAAGCTTTCTTT

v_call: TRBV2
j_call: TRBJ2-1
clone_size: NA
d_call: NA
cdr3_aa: CASSDDRSPYNEQFF
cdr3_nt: TGTGCCAGCAGTGACGACAGATCCCCCTACAATGAGCAGTTCTTC

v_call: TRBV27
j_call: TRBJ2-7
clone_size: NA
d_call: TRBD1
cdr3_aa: CASSFRDRDAHEQYF
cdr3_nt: TGTGCCAGCAGTTTCCGGGACAGGGATGCCCACGAGCAGTACTTC

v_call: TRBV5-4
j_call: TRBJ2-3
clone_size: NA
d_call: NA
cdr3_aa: CASNRMGGTDTQYF
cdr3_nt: TGTGCCAGCAACAGAATGGGGGGAACAGATACGCAGTATTTT

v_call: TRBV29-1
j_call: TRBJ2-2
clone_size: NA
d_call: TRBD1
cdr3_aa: CSVARDRGHYGELFF
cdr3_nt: TGCAGCGTTGCCCGGGACAGGGGGCATTACGGGGAGCTGTTTTTT

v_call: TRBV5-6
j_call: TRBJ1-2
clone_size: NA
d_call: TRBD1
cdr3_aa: CASSLDPPGQGPSGYTF
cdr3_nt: TGTGCCAGCAGCCTGGACCCCCCGGGACAGGGACCATCGGGCTACACCTTC